What follows are 30 T cell receptor beta chains derived from one specimen sequenced in a study of control samples from healthy donors and cancer patients (dated by TCRdb to 2019 to 2021). The library came from the immunoSEQ multiplex PCR assay. TCRdb provides this immuneACCESS table in a form limited to in-frame rearrangements. Some clones are lacking; in checked studies, under half of them reflect an unresolved V gene, and why the rest are absent is not known. This sample is represented by 150,000 to 200,000 clones; roughly nine tenths of them were singletons. 1.3% to 1.5% of the sample lies in the top ten. Sequencing input: blood. These receptors all stem from a man aged 25-45 years in good health.

V usage is TRBV30 and J usage is TRBJ1-3; tentative D call: TRBD1 (5 bases). V gave up 1 base and J gave up 0 bases, with 7 bases separating them. CDR3 size: 14 residues. The germline V gene encodes CDR1 GTSNPN and CDR2 SVGIG (reference sequence). In DNA, the CDR3 is TGTGCCTGGAGTGCGGGGGTCTCTGGAAACACCATATATTTT. Encoded protein: CAWSAGVSGNTIYF.

The rearrangement links TRBV5-4 to TRBJ1-4; D gene unclear. Germline assignment: CDR1 SGHNT and CDR2 YYREEE (reference sequence). The CDR3 loop spans 17 amino acids. V lost 4 bases, J lost 4 bases, and 20 bases lay in between. The chain's CDR3 is CASSDRAFGLGNEKLFF. CDR3 DNA sequence: TGTGCCAGCAGCGACCGGGCGTTCGGTCTTGGTAATGAAAAACTGTTTTTT.

J is TRBJ2-7 and V is TRBV4-2; 7 positions agree with TRBD2. Losses at the gene ends were 1 base for V and 3 bases for J; bases not matched to a gene: 6. The CDR3 has 15 residues. Germline CDR1 is LGHNA and CDR2 is YNFKEQ. The CDR3 sequence: CASSQGGGSIYEQYF. The DNA of the CDR3 is TGTGCCAGCAGCCAAGGGGGGGGTTCAATCTACGAGCAGTACTTC.

This chain joins TRBV30 and TRBJ2-1; perhaps TRBD1 as D (6 bases). The germline CDR1 and CDR2 sequences are GTSNPN and SVGIG (reference sequence). The CDR3 has 15 residues. Trimming removed 1 base at V and 2 bases at J, with 12 bases between. CDR3 sequence reads: CAWSGKRGTYNEQFF. CDR3 nucleotides: TGTGCCTGGAGTGGTAAGAGGGGGACCTACAATGAGCAGTTCTTC.

This clone was seen just once. V usage is TRBV19 and J usage is TRBJ2-2, with TRBD2 identical over 8 bases. The CDR3 extends over 16 amino acids. Germline V gives CDR1 LNHDA, CDR2 SQIVND (reference sequence). J lost 7 bases, V lost 8 bases, and 15 bases had no gene match. In nucleotides, the CDR3 is TGTGCCAGTGTCAAGTGGCTTAGCGGGACATTCGGGGAGCTGTTTTTT. This encodes CASVKWLSGTFGELFF. Full variable domain (rest looked up from reference TRBV19 and TRBJ2-2): DGGITQSPKYLFRKEGQNVTLSCEQNLNHDAMYWYRQDPGQGLRLIYYSQIVNDFQKGDIAEGYSVSREKKESFPLTVTSAQKNPTAFYLCASVKWLSGTFGELFFGEGSRLTVL.

The rearrangement uses TRBV2 and TRBJ1-1, with 9 bases identical to TRBD1. V lost 7 bases, J lost 5 bases, and 5 bases stayed unmatched. The CDR3 runs to 13 residues. The V gene's germline CDR1 is SNHLY and CDR2 FYNNEI. The CDR3 sequence: CASTGTGWTEAFF. CDR3 nucleotide sequence: TGTGCCAGCACTGGGACAGGGTGGACTGAAGCTTTCTTT. The variable domain in full, with the rest retrieved from reference TRBV2 and TRBJ1-1, is EPEVTQTPSHQVTQMGQEVILRCVPISNHLYFYWYRQILGQKVEFLVSFYNNEISEKSEIFDDQFSVERPDGSNFTLKIRSTKLEDSAMYFCASTGTGWTEAFFGQGTRLTVV.

The chain couples TRBV3-1 (or the pseudogene TRBV3-2) to TRBJ1-5; the match to TRBD1 covers 7 bases. The CDR3 length is 15 residues. Germline lookup yields CDR1 LGHDT and CDR2 YNNKEL (reference sequence). V was clipped by 1 base and J by 6 bases; unmatched bases: 6. The CDR3 spells CASSQGAQGLQPQHF. CDR3 coding DNA: TGTGCCAGCAGCCAAGGCGCACAGGGGCTTCAGCCCCAGCATTTT.

The chain couples TRBV19 to TRBJ2-1, with 8 nucleotides matching TRBD2. V lost 6 bases and J lost 4; bases outside the gene matches: 11. The CDR3 consists of 16 residues. Germline loops: CDR1 LNHDA, CDR2 SQIVND (reference sequence). For the CDR3, the DNA is TGTGCCAGTAGCCTTGCCTTAGCGGGGTTATACAATGAGCAGTTCTTC. It codes for CASSLALAGLYNEQFF.

The gene calls are TRBV7-9 and TRBJ1-1; a possible D gene is TRBD1 (5 bases). V was clipped by 6 bases and J by 8 bases, with 10 bases between them. The CDR3 is 11 amino acids. CDR1 is SEHNR, CDR2 FQNEAQ, per germline (reference sequence). The CDR3: CASRTGGEAFF. The CDR3 region has the DNA TGTGCCAGCAGAACAGGTGGAGAAGCTTTCTTT.

This clone was found once. CDR3: CASSSDGRPSSYNSPLHF. CDR3 nucleotide sequence: TGTGCCAGCAGCTCGGACGGGCGTCCGAGCTCCTATAATTCACCCCTCCACTTT. V gene TRBV7-2 combines with J gene TRBJ1-6; D call uncertain. The CDR3 is 18 amino acids. V lost 4 bases and J 0 bases, leaving 16 bases between the germline ends. Germline V gives CDR1 SGHTA, CDR2 FQGNSA. The full variable domain, completed using reference TRBV7-2 and TRBJ1-6, is GAGVSQSPSNKVTEKGKDVELRCDPISGHTALYWYRQSLGQGLEFLIYFQGNSAPDKSGLPSDRFSAERTGGSVSTLTIQRTQQEDSAVYLCASSSDGRPSSYNSPLHFGNGTRLTVT.

This clone turned up a few times. The gene calls are TRBV30 and TRBJ1-4; D gene uncertain. V dropped 0 bases and J dropped 5 bases, with 10 bases sitting between them. The germline CDR1 and CDR2 sequences are GTSNPN and SVGIG (reference sequence). The CDR3 length is 14 residues. CDR3 region: CAWSVLSGNEKLFF. The CDR3 region has the DNA TGTGCCTGGAGTGTACTATCCGGGAATGAAAAACTGTTTTTT. Using reference TRBV30 and TRBJ1-4 for the parts outside the CDR3, the full variable domain is SQTIHQWPATLVQPVGSPLSLECTVEGTSNPNLYWYRQAAGRGLQLLFYSVGIGQISSEVPQNLSASRPQDRQFILSSKKLLLSDSGFYLCAWSVLSGNEKLFFGSGTQLSVL.

This clone was counted a single time. The rearrangement uses TRBV18 and TRBJ2-7; D remains ambiguous. The CDR3 runs 16 residues. With 4 bases removed from V and 0 bases from J, the gap between germline ends came to 16 bases. Germline CDR1 and CDR2: KGHSH and LQKENI. CDR3 DNA: TGTGCCAGCTCACTGAACAGAATTGGAAGCTCCTACGAGCAGTACTTC. This codes for CASSLNRIGSSYEQYF.

The CDR3 protein is CASSFDFSYEQYF. For the CDR3, the DNA is TGTGCCAGCAGCTTTGACTTCTCCTACGAGCAGTACTTC. J is TRBJ2-7 and V is TRBV11-2; D is unclear. CDR3 length equals 13 residues. The germline CDR1 and CDR2 sequences are SGHAT and FQNNGV. V dropped 3 bases and J dropped 0 bases, with 6 bases sitting between them.

V is TRBV6-5 and J is TRBJ1-5; perhaps TRBD1 as D (5 bases). This CDR3 is 15 amino acids long. Deletions cut 5 bases from V and 3 bases from J, with 14 bases between. Germline V gene lookup returns CDR1 MNHEY and CDR2 SVGAGI. The CDR3 loop is CASSQWGPSNQPQHF. CDR3 bases: TGTGCCAGCAGTCAATGGGGACCCTCCAATCAGCCCCAGCATTTT.

The genes are TRBV10-3 and TRBJ2-7; D gene uncertain. Between the trimmed V and J ends, which lost 0 bases and 11 bases, there was a span of 14 bases. CDR1 is ENHRY and CDR2 is SYGVKD in the germline V gene. This CDR3 has 13 amino acids. The CDR3 DNA reads as TGTGCCATCAGTGAGTCTTCACGGGCTGATGAGTACTTC. This translates into CAISESSRADEYF.

V usage is TRBV19 and J usage is TRBJ2-2; a possible D gene is TRBD1 (6 bases). This CDR3 comprises 15 residues. The germline V and J ends were trimmed by 6 bases and 0 bases, with 11 bases remaining between them. Germline assignment: CDR1 LNHDA and CDR2 SQIVND (reference sequence). This CDR3 is CASRMDRANTGELFF. In DNA form, the CDR3 reads TGTGCCAGTAGGATGGACAGAGCGAACACCGGGGAGCTGTTTTTT.

The chain is built from TRBV13 and TRBJ1-6, with 12 bases lining up with TRBD1. The CDR3 length is 16 residues. V lost 1 base to trimming and J lost 10 bases; unmatched junction nucleotides: 5. CDR1 PRHDT and CDR2 FYEKMQ come from the germline V gene (reference sequence). The CDR3 loop is CASSLVRGQGASPLHF. CDR3 coding DNA: TGTGCCAGCAGCTTAGTGAGGGGACAGGGGGCATCACCCCTCCACTTT.

This chain uses TRBV2 with TRBJ1-4, with 8 bases lining up with TRBD1. The CDR3 is 15 residues long. The J segment lost 6 bases and the V segment lost 5 bases, leaving 8 bases of the junction unmatched. CDR1 and CDR2 from the germline V gene are SNHLY and FYNNEI. CDR3 bases: TGTGCCAGCAGTAAGGACAGGGCGTCATATGAAAAACTGTTTTTT. It is translated as CASSKDRASYEKLFF. Based on the CDR3 plus reference TRBV2 and TRBJ1-4, the full variable domain is EPEVTQTPSHQVTQMGQEVILRCVPISNHLYFYWYRQILGQKVEFLVSFYNNEISEKSEIFDDQFSVERPDGSNFTLKIRSTKLEDSAMYFCASSKDRASYEKLFFGSGTQLSVL.

The rearrangement uses TRBV5-4 and TRBJ1-6; TRBD1 aligns across 7 bases. The CDR3 totals 16 residues. Germline V CDR1 and CDR2: SGHNT, YYREEE (reference sequence). With 1 base clipped from V and 7 bases from J, the junction kept 8 bases outside the gene matches. The CDR3 DNA reads TGTGCCAGCAGCTTGTCCCCGGACAGGAAGAATTCACCCCTCCACTTT. Amino acid sequence: CASSLSPDRKNSPLHF.

The chain links TRBV7-2 to TRBJ2-3; D is unresolved. Germline CDR1 is SGHTA and CDR2 is FQGNSA. Trimming took off 1 base at V and 3 bases at J, with 5 bases between the two ends. This CDR3 is built from 13 residues. CDR3 protein: CASSLDYTDTQYF. In DNA form, the CDR3 reads TGTGCCAGCAGCTTAGACTATACAGATACGCAGTATTTT.

As DNA, the CDR3 is TGTGCCAGCAGTGACAGGGGCGGCTTTGGAACTAATGAAAAACTGTTTTTT. Amino acids: CASSDRGGFGTNEKLFF. The chain carries TRBV6-2 or TRBV6-3 and TRBJ1-4, with 8 bases fitting TRBD1. The CDR3 runs 17 residues. V lost 5 bases, J lost 1 base, and 9 bases stayed unmatched. Germline lookup yields CDR1 MNHEY and CDR2 SVGEGT.

This clone has just one count. The chain uses TRBV29-1 and TRBJ2-7; D perhaps matches TRBD2 (6 bases). V was pared by 7 bases and J by 3 bases, with 19 bases between. Per the germline V gene, CDR1 is SQVTM and CDR2 is ANQGSEA. The CDR3 sequence is 14 residues long. The CDR3 nucleotides are TGCAGCGGGGGGGACTCGAGCGGCATCTACGAGCAGTACTTC. It translates to CSGGDSSGIYEQYF.

This chain connects TRBV27 to TRBJ1-2; a possible D gene is TRBD1 (5 bases). V lost 2 bases and J 0 bases, leaving 7 bases between the germline ends. The CDR3 consists of 14 residues. The germline gives CDR1 MNHEY, CDR2 SMNVEV (reference sequence). The CDR3 is CASSLDSTNYGYTF. Here the CDR3 DNA reads TGTGCCAGCAGTTTAGACAGCACTAACTATGGCTACACCTTC.

J is TRBJ1-1 and V is TRBV12-3 or TRBV12-4, with 7 nucleotides matching TRBD1. This CDR3 comprises 13 residues. V gave up 5 bases and J gave up 10 bases; unmatched junction bases: 10. This CDR3 is CASSPTGARGAFF. In DNA form, the CDR3 reads TGTGCCAGCAGTCCAACAGGGGCCCGGGGAGCTTTCTTT.

The V and J genes are TRBV5-1 and TRBJ1-1; TRBD1 matches at 9 bases. Unmatched junction bases numbered 3, after V lost 4 bases and J lost 2 bases. The germline gives CDR1 SGHRS, CDR2 YFSETQ. The CDR3 covers 14 residues. Here the CDR3 reads CASSQTGGNTEAFF. CDR3 nucleotides: TGCGCCAGCAGCCAAACAGGGGGCAACACTGAAGCTTTCTTT.

For the CDR3, the DNA is TGTGCCAGCAGCTTATTTAGCAGGGGGGGGACTGAAGCTTTCTTT. It is translated as CASSLFSRGGTEAFF. V gene TRBV11-2 combines with J gene TRBJ1-1; 7 nucleotides match TRBD1. The CDR3 has 15 residues. Germline V gene sequence: CDR1 SGHAT, CDR2 FQNNGV. The V and J ends lost 2 bases and 5 bases, in that order; junction bases with no gene match: 8.

The chain uses TRBV27 and TRBJ1-1; D perhaps matches TRBD1 (5 bases). Trimming shortened V by 8 bases and J by 0 bases, and 13 bases separated the two germline ends. This CDR3 comprises 14 residues. CDR1 is MNHEY and CDR2 is SMNVEV in the germline V gene (reference sequence). The CDR3 region has the DNA TGTGCCAGCCGATCCGGGACTTTGAACACTGAAGCTTTCTTT. This gives the protein CASRSGTLNTEAFF.

The chain is built from TRBV5-6 and TRBJ2-5, with a possible D match to TRBD2 (5 bases). The CDR3 covers 14 residues. The V gene lost 0 bases and the J gene lost 2 bases, with 8 bases spanning the gap. The germline V gene encodes CDR1 SGHDT and CDR2 YYEEEE. The CDR3 region is CASSLGRLQETQYF. CDR3 sequence (DNA): TGTGCCAGCAGCTTGGGGAGGCTTCAAGAGACCCAGTACTTC. The full variable domain, its missing parts supplied by reference TRBV5-6 and TRBJ2-5, is DAGVTQSPTHLIKTRGQQVTLRCSPKSGHDTVSWYQQALGQGPQFIFQYYEEEERQRGNFPDRFSGHQFPNYSSELNVNALLLGDSALYLCASSLGRLQETQYFGPGTRLLVL.

The CDR3 nucleotides read TGCGCCAGCAGCTTGGCGGGAATAAGCAATCAGCCCCAGCATTTT. Its protein is CASSLAGISNQPQHF. V usage is TRBV5-1 and J usage is TRBJ1-5; no reliable D call. The V and J ends lost 0 bases and 1 base respectively, with 8 bases between them. Germline CDR1 reads SGHRS; CDR2 reads YFSETQ. CDR3 length equals 15 residues.

The chain has TRBV5-4 and TRBJ1-2, with 7 bases lining up with TRBD1. Per germline, CDR1 SGHNT and CDR2 YYREEE (reference sequence). V dropped 4 bases and J dropped 8; count of bases not matched to a gene: 11. CDR3 length: 14 amino acids. CDR3 sequence reads: CASSGGQTQWGYTF. Written as DNA, the CDR3 is TGTGCCAGCAGCGGGGGACAGACCCAGTGGGGCTACACCTTC.